This T cell receptor (beta chain) came from a study of cytomegalovirus exposure and HLA in healthy donors. With 4 bases removed from V and 3 bases from J, the gap between germline ends came to 11 bases. Germline V gene lookup returns CDR1 SGHNT and CDR2 YYREEE (reference sequence). This CDR3 spans 13 amino acids. Vbeta (60) and Jbeta (13) primers were used in the PCR. Profiling relied on immunoSEQ multiplex PCR, and the TCRdb table lists in-frame clones only, not all of them. The table records 150,000 to 200,000 clones, more than 65% of them present only once. The sequenced sample consisted of PBMCs. The chain employs TRBV5-4 and TRBJ2-7; D possibly corresponds to TRBD1 (6 bases). The receptor comes from a man aged 18-30 years in good health and CMV-seropositive. CDR3 nucleotide sequence: TGTGCCAGCAGCCTGGGACATCTCTACGAGCAGTACTTC. This codes for CASSLGHLYEQYF.